Described below is a single T cell receptor (beta chain) sequence and its context. This sample stems from a study of blood T cells in healthy people across ages. A second about 7 to 11 cycle PCR used barcoded and J-beta primers. TCRdb re-called the 5' RACE reads with MiXCR, one entry per CDR3 protein. In the table there are around 990,000 distinct CDR3 sequences, more than 30% of which are singletons. The clonotype was recovered from a man in his late teens or twenties in good health. The sample comprised blood.

CDR3 in amino acids: CSARRRGKEKLFF. The CDR3 nucleotides read TGCAGTGCTAGGCGACGGGGCAAGGAAAAACTGTTTTTT. This chain joins TRBV20-1 and TRBJ1-4; maybe TRBD1 (5 bases). This CDR3 spans 13 amino acids. Per germline, CDR1 DFQATT and CDR2 SNEGSKA (reference sequence). Between the trimmed V and J ends, which lost 3 bases and 8 bases, there was a span of 13 bases.